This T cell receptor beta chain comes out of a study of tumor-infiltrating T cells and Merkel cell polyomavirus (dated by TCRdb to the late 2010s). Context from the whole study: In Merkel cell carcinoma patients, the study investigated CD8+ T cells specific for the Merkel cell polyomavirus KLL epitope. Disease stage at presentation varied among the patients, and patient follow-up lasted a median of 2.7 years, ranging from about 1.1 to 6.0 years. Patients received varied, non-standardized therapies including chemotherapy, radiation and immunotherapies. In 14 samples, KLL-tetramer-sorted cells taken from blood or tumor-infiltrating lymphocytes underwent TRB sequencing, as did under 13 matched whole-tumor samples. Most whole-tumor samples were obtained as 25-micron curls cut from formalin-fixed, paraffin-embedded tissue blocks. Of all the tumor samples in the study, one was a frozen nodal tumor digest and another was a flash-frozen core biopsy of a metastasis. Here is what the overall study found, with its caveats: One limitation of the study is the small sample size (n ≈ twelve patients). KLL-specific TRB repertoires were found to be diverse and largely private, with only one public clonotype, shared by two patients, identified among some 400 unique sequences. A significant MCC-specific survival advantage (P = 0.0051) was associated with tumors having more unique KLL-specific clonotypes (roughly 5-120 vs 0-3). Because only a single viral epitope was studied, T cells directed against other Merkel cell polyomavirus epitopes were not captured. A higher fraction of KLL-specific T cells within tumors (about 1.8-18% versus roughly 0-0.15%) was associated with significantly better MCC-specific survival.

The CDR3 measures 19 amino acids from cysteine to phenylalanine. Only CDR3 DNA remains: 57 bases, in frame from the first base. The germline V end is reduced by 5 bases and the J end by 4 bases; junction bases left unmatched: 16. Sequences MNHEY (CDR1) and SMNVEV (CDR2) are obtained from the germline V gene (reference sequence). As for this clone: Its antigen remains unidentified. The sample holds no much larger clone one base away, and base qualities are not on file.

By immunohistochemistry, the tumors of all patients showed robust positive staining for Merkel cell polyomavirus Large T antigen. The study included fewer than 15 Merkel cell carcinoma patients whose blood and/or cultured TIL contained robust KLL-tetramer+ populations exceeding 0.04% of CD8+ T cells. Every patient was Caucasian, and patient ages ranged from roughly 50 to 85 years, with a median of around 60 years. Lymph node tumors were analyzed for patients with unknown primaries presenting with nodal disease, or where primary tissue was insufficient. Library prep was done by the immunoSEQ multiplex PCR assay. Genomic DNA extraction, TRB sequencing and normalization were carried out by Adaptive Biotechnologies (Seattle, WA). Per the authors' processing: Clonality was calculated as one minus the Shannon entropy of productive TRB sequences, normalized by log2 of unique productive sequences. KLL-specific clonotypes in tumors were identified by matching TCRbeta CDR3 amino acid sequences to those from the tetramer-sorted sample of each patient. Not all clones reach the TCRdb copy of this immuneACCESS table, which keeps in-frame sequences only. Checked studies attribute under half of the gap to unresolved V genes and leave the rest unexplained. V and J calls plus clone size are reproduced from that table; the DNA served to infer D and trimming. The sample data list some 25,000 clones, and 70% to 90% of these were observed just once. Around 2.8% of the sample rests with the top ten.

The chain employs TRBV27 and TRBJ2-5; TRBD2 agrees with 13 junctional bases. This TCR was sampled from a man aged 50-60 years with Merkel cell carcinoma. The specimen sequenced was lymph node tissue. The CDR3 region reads CASSPLRTSGSSKRETQYF. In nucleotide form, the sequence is TGTGCCAGCAGTCCACTAAGGACTAGCGGGAGTAGTAAGCGAGAGACCCAGTACTTC.